A single sample gave rise to the 17 T cell receptor beta chains below, sequenced in a study of blood T cell repertoires in COVID-19. Generated by immunoSEQ multiplex PCR, the TCRdb table keeps only in-frame clones and is missing some. This sample has around 170,000 clones; roughly 84% occur once, and the top ten carry 2.9%. The sequenced material came from peripheral blood. These receptors all stem from a woman in her sixties with acute or convalescent COVID-19.

J is TRBJ1-1 and V is TRBV27, with 7 bases lining up with TRBD1. CDR3 length: 14 residues. With 5 bases clipped from V and 2 bases from J, the junction kept 5 bases outside the gene matches. The V gene's germline CDR1 is MNHEY and CDR2 SMNVEV (reference sequence). This CDR3 is CASSRQGSNTEAFF. In DNA form, the CDR3 reads TGTGCCAGCAGTCGACAGGGAAGTAACACTGAAGCTTTCTTT.

This sequence joins TRBV5-1 and TRBJ1-2; no definite D call. V was cut by 4 bases and J by 1 base, with 14 bases left in between. Germline loops: CDR1 SGHRS, CDR2 YFSETQ. This CDR3 has 15 residues. CDR3 DNA: TGCGCCAGCAGCCCTACGGTGGGAGGTAACTATGGCTACACCTTC. This encodes CASSPTVGGNYGYTF.

The chain combines TRBV14 with TRBJ1-2; D perhaps matches TRBD1 (6 bases). CDR1 and CDR2 (germline): SGHDN, FVKESK. The CDR3 is 14 residues long. V lost 0 bases and J 8 bases, leaving 13 bases between the germline ends. The CDR3 here is CASSQDGGAEGYTF. CDR3 DNA: TGTGCCAGCAGCCAAGATGGGGGGGCGGAAGGCTACACCTTC.

The chain uses TRBV25-1 and TRBJ1-6; D may be TRBD1 (6 bases). CDR1 and CDR2 from the germline V gene are MGHDK and SYGVNS. Trimming left V 7 bases short and J 7 bases short, with 14 bases between. This CDR3 is built from 14 residues. The CDR3 loop reads CASTRQGWNSPLHF. The CDR3 nucleotides are TGTGCCAGCACCCGTCAGGGGTGGAATTCACCCCTCCACTTT. The variable domain in full, with the rest retrieved from reference TRBV25-1 and TRBJ1-6, is EADIYQTPRYLVIGTGKKITLECSQTMGHDKMYWYQQDPGMELHLIHYSYGVNSTEKGDLSSESTVSRIRTEHFPLTLESARPSHTSQYLCASTRQGWNSPLHFGNGTRLTVT.

The chain is built from TRBV28 and TRBJ2-7, with 11 bases identical to TRBD1. In germline, CDR1 is MDHEN, CDR2 SYDVKM. V was clipped by 4 bases and J by 4 bases; unmatched bases: 6. This CDR3 region has 15 residues. The DNA for the CDR3 is TGTGCCAGCAGTTCACCCGGGACAGGGGGATACGAGCAGTACTTC. Its protein product is CASSSPGTGGYEQYF.

The V and J genes are TRBV5-4 and TRBJ1-3; tentative D call: TRBD1 (5 bases). The CDR3 loop spans 16 amino acids. The V and J ends lost 4 bases and 2 bases respectively, with 16 bases between them. Per the germline V gene, CDR1 is SGHNT and CDR2 is YYREEE (reference sequence). CDR3 loop: CASSPGGARAGNTIYF. CDR3 sequence (DNA): TGTGCCAGCAGCCCGGGGGGTGCCAGGGCTGGAAACACCATATATTTT.

This chain links TRBV18 with TRBJ1-3; D unclear. There are 15 residues in the CDR3. V lost 3 bases and J 2 bases, leaving 11 bases between the germline ends. Germline V gene lookup returns CDR1 KGHSH and CDR2 LQKENI. DNA for the CDR3: TGTGCCAGCTCACCCTCCCGCGGGACTGGAAACACCATATATTTT. It codes for CASSPSRGTGNTIYF.

This chain links TRBV15 with TRBJ1-2; D is perhaps TRBD1 (5 bases). The V gene's germline CDR1 is LNHNV and CDR2 YYDKDF (reference sequence). This CDR3 has 18 residues. V lost 2 bases and J 0 bases, leaving 19 bases between the germline ends. The CDR3 sequence is CATSRPQGLSLANYGYTF. The CDR3 nucleotides are TGTGCCACCAGCAGACCCCAGGGACTTAGCCTAGCTAACTATGGCTACACCTTC.

The rearrangement joins TRBV11-1 to TRBJ2-7; 7 bases match TRBD1. The germline V gene encodes CDR1 SGHAT and CDR2 FQDESV (reference sequence). CDR3 size: 14 residues. Trimming removed 4 bases from V and 6 bases from J; junction bases left unmatched: 9. Written as DNA, the CDR3 is TGTGCCAGCAGCTCCTCGACAGGGTCGAGCGAGCAGTACTTC. Its protein is CASSSSTGSSEQYF. Based on the CDR3 plus reference TRBV11-1 and TRBJ2-7, the full variable domain is EAEVAQSPRYKITEKSQAVAFWCDPISGHATLYWYRQILGQGPELLVQFQDESVVDDSQLPKDRFSAERLKGVDSTLKIQPAELGDSAMYLCASSSSTGSSEQYFGPGTRLTVT.

This sequence joins TRBV5-1 and TRBJ1-1, with D uncertain. The V and J ends lost 0 bases and 4 bases respectively, with 10 bases between them. This CDR3 has 14 amino acids. Germline CDR1 reads SGHRS; CDR2 reads YFSETQ. CDR3 sequence reads: CASSLVSGITEAFF. CDR3 nucleotides: TGCGCCAGCAGCTTGGTAAGCGGAATCACTGAAGCTTTCTTT. Filled out from reference TRBV5-1 and TRBJ1-1, the complete variable domain reads KAGVTQTPRYLIKTRGQQVTLSCSPISGHRSVSWYQQTPGQGLQFLFEYFSETQRNKGNFPGRFSGRQFSNSRSEMNVSTLELGDSALYLCASSLVSGITEAFFGQGTRLTVV.

The rearrangement uses TRBV25-1 and TRBJ2-7; tentatively, D is TRBD2 (6 bases). Trimming removed 5 bases from V and 2 bases from J, with 10 bases in between. Germline V gene lookup returns CDR1 MGHDK and CDR2 SYGVNS. The length of the CDR3 is 13 residues. The CDR3 here is CASSPGVPYEQYF. CDR3 DNA sequence: TGTGCCAGCAGTCCGGGAGTACCCTACGAGCAGTACTTC.

The rearrangement joins TRBV5-1 to TRBJ2-7; D perhaps matches TRBD1 (6 bases). Looked up from germline, CDR1 is SGHRS and CDR2 is YFSETQ. The CDR3 covers 14 residues. V was clipped by 3 bases and J by 3 bases, with 13 bases between them. CDR3 nucleotide sequence: TGCGCCAGCAGCTCCCTCGGACAGCACTACGAGCAGTACTTC. It yields the protein CASSSLGQHYEQYF.

This rearrangement joins TRBV4-3 to TRBJ2-7; 7 positions agree with TRBD1. The V gene's germline CDR1 is LGHNA and CDR2 YSLEER. J was trimmed by 4 bases and V by 0 bases; bases with no gene match: 21. The CDR3 runs 20 residues. The CDR3 sequence is CASSQDAGTVGWERQYEQYF. The CDR3 nucleotides are TGCGCCAGCAGCCAAGATGCTGGGACAGTGGGTTGGGAAAGACAGTACGAGCAGTACTTC.

This chain joins TRBV6-5 and TRBJ2-7, with D possibly being TRBD1 (6 bases). Looked up from germline, CDR1 is MNHEY and CDR2 is SVGAGI. Trimming left V 2 bases short and J 3 bases short, with 8 bases between. CDR3 size: 13 residues. The CDR3 DNA reads as TGTGCCAGCAGTTACCGACAGGTCTACGAGCAGTACTTC. It encodes CASSYRQVYEQYF.

The J gene is TRBJ1-2, the V gene TRBV14, with D perhaps TRBD1 (6 bases). Germline V gene sequence: CDR1 SGHDN, CDR2 FVKESK. This CDR3 contains 13 residues. Between the trimmed V and J ends, which lost 4 bases and 7 bases, there was a span of 13 bases. Here the CDR3 DNA reads TGTGCCAGCAGCCCCCAGGACAGTTTTGGCTACACCTTC. Protein: CASSPQDSFGYTF.

This chain links TRBV30 with TRBJ2-5, with 8 positions matching TRBD2. Germline V gives CDR1 GTSNPN, CDR2 SVGIG (reference sequence). The CDR3 loop spans 15 amino acids. The trim removed 3 bases at V and 1 base at J, leaving 7 bases unmatched. CDR3 protein: CAWSPTGGLQETQYF. The CDR3 DNA sequence: TGTGCCTGGAGCCCGACGGGGGGGCTCCAAGAGACCCAGTACTTC.

J is TRBJ2-1 and V is TRBV3-1 (or the pseudogene TRBV3-2), with D possibly matching TRBD1 (5 bases). Germline CDR1 reads LGHDT; CDR2 reads YNNKEL (reference sequence). The CDR3 is 14 amino acids. V gave up 5 bases and J gave up 3 bases, with 11 bases separating them. The CDR3 DNA is TGTGCCAGCAGCTCCGACAGATTCTACAATGAGCAGTTCTTC. This translates into CASSSDRFYNEQFF.